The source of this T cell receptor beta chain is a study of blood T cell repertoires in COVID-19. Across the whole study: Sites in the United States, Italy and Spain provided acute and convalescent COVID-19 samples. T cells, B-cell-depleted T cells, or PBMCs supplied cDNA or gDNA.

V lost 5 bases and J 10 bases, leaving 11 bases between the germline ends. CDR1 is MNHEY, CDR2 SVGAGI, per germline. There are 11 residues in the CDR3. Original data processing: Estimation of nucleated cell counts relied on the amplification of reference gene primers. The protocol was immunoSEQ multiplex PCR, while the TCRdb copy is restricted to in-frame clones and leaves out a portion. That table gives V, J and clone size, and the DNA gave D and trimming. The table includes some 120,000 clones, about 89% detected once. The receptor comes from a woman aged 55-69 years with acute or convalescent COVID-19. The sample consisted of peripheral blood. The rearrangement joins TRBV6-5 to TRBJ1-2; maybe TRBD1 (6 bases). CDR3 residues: CASSKQGPYTF. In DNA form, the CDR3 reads TGTGCCAGCAGTAAACAGGGCCCCTACACCTTC.